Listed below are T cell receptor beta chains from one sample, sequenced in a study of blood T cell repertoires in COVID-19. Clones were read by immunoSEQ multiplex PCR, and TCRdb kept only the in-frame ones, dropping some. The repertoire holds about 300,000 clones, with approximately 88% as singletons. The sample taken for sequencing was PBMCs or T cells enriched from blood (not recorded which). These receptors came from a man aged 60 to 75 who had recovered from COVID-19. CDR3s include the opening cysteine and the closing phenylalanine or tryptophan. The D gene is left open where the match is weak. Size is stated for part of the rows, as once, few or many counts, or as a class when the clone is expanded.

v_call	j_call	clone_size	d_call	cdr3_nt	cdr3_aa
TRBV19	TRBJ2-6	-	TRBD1	TGTGCCAGTAGTATAGGGACAGGGGCTTCTGGGGCCAACGTCCTGACTTTC	CASSIGTGASGANVLTF
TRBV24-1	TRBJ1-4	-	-	TGTGCCACCAGTGATCCTCAGGGCCCGTTCGAAAAACTGTTTTTT	CATSDPQGPFEKLFF
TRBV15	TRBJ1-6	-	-	TGTGCCACCAGCAGTCGTGGGGGCAGAAGTAATTCACCCCTCCACTTT	CATSSRGGRSNSPLHF
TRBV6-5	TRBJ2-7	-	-	TGTGCCAGCAGCGCGGGACTGATGATCTACGAGCAGTACTTC	CASSAGLMIYEQYF
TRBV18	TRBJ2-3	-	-	TGTGCCAGCTCACCCAGAATTTCAGATACGCAGTATTTT	CASSPRISDTQYF
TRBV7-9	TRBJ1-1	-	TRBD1	TGTGCCAGCAGCTTAGAGGGGGCAGGCACTGAAGCTTTCTTT	CASSLEGAGTEAFF
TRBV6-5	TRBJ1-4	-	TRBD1	TGTGCCAGCAGTCTCCGGGGACAGGGTCATGAAAAACTGTTTTTT	CASSLRGQGHEKLFF
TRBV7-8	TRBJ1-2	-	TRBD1	TGTGCCAGCAGCTATTCCGTTTCGACAGGGGACTATGGCTACACCTTC	CASSYSVSTGDYGYTF
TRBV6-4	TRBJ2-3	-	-	TGTGCCAGCAGTGACACGGGACTCCCAGATACGCAGTATTTT	CASSDTGLPDTQYF
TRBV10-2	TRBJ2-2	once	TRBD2	TGCGCCAGCAGTGGGGGTAGCGGGAGGGTGACCGGGGAGCTGTTTTTT	CASSGGSGRVTGELFF
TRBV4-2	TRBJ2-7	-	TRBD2	TGTGCCAGCAGCCAAGGACTAGCGGAGGCCCCCTACGAGCAGTACTTC	CASSQGLAEAPYEQYF
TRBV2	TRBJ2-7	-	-	TGTGCCGGCTACGGAAGCGGGTCCTACGAGCAGTACTTC	CAGYGSGSYEQYF
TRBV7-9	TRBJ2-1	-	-	TGTGCCAGCAGCATCCGGGATCTGACAGGCAATGAGCAGTTCTTC	CASSIRDLTGNEQFF
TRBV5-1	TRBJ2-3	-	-	TGCGCCAGCAGCTTGGCCTCTGGGGCCACAGATACGCAGTATTTT	CASSLASGATDTQYF
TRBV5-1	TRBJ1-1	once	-	TGCGCCAGCAGCTCGAGTACAGTGAACACTGAAGCTTTCTTT	CASSSSTVNTEAFF
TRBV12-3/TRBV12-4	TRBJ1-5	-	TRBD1	TGTGCCAGCAGCAGACAGGGGAGTCAGCCCCAGCATTTT	CASSRQGSQPQHF
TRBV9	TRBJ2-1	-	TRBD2	TGTGCCAGCAGCGTAATCGGGAGGGCTGTATACAATGAGCAGTTCTTC	CASSVIGRAVYNEQFF
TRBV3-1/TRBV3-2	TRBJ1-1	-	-	TGTGCCAGCAGTCCCCCGGAGGGTGGCACTGAAGCTTTCTTT	CASSPPEGGTEAFF
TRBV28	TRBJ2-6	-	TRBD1	TGTGCCAGCAGTTTGTCGGGACAGGGGGCTTCTGGGGCCAACGTCCTGACTTTC	CASSLSGQGASGANVLTF
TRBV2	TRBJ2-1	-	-	TGTGCCAGGGGGACTGCCCGAGGTGAGCAGTTCTTC	CARGTARGEQFF
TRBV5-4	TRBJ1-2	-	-	TGTGCCAGCAGTTTAAACTCAGGGTACTATGGCTACACCTTC	CASSLNSGYYGYTF
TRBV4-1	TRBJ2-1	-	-	TGCGCCAGCAGCCAAGATCCAGCCTACAATGAGCAGTTCTTC	CASSQDPAYNEQFF
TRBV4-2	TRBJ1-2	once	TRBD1	TGTGCCAGCAGCCAAGAGGGACAGGGAGGGTATGGCTACACCTTC	CASSQEGQGGYGYTF
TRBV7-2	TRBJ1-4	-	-	TGTGCCAGCAGCTTAGTAAGCCCGGAAAAACTGTTTTTT	CASSLVSPEKLFF
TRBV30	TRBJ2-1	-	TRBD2	TGTGCTTGGGGCGGGGCTAGCGGGATCGATGAGCAGTTCTTC	CAWGGASGIDEQFF
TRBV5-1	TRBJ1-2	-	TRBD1	TGCGCCAGCAGCCTCGGGACAGGGGTAGGCTACACCTTC	CASSLGTGVGYTF